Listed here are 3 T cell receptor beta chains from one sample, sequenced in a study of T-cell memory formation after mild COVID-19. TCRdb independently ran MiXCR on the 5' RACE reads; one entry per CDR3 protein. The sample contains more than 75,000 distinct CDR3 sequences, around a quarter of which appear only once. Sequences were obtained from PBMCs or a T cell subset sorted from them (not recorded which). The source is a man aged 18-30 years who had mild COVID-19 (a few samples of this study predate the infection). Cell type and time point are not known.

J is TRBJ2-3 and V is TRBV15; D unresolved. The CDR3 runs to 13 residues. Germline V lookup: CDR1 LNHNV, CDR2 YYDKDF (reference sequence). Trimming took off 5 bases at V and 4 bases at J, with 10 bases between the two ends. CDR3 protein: CATSPRSPDTQYF. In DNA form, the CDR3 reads TGTGCCACCAGCCCCAGGTCCCCAGATACGCAGTATTTT.

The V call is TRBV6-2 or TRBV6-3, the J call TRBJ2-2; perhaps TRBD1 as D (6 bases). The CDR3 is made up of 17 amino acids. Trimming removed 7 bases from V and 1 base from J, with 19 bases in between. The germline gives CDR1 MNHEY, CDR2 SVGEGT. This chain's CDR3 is CASNQGQQSLNTGELFF. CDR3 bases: TGTGCCAGCAACCAAGGACAGCAGTCCTTGAACACCGGGGAGCTGTTTTTT.

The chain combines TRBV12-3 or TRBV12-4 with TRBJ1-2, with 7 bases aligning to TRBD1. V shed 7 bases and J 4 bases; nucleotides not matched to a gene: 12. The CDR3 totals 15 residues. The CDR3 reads CASTEGALHLYGYTF. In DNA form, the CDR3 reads TGTGCCAGCACCGAGGGGGCCCTACATCTCTATGGCTACACCTTC.